A single sample gave rise to the 31 T cell receptor beta chains below, sequenced in a study of cytomegalovirus exposure and HLA in healthy donors. PCR involved 60 Vbeta and 13 Jbeta primers. Generated by immunoSEQ multiplex PCR, the TCRdb table keeps only in-frame clones and is missing some. The repertoire includes about 130,000 clones, roughly 78% of them detected once, and approximately 11% sits in the top ten. The specimen sequenced was PBMCs. These receptors came from a man aged 25-45 years in good health and CMV-seropositive.

V is TRBV7-6 and J is TRBJ2-1; tentatively, D is TRBD2 (6 bases). CDR3 length equals 16 residues. Trimming took 0 bases from V and 6 from J, leaving 15 bases between them. Germline CDR1 is SGHVS and CDR2 is FNYEAQ. Here the CDR3 DNA reads TGTGCCAGCAGCTTAGCGGGCGGGGAAGTCCCCAATGAGCAGTTCTTC. Translating it yields CASSLAGGEVPNEQFF. The whole variable domain, remainder taken from reference TRBV7-6 and TRBJ2-1, is GAGVSQSPRYKVTKRGQDVALRCDPISGHVSLYWYRQALGQGPEFLTYFNYEAQQDKSGLPNDRFSAERPEGSISTLTIQRTEQRDSAMYRCASSLAGGEVPNEQFFGPGTRLTVL.

The CDR3 reads CASSDNRGWSEAFF. In DNA form, the CDR3 reads TGTGCCAGCAGTGATAACAGGGGCTGGAGTGAAGCTTTCTTT. The rearrangement links TRBV25-1 to TRBJ1-1; TRBD1 matches 7 bases. Germline CDR1 is MGHDK and CDR2 is SYGVNS. The V and J ends lost 3 bases and 7 bases, in that order; junction bases with no gene match: 8. The CDR3 extends over 14 amino acids.

The CDR3 nucleotides are TGTGCCAGCAGTTCAGCCCCCGGCGGTGGGGCCAACGTCCTGACTTTC. It is translated as CASSSAPGGGANVLTF. The chain links TRBV13 to TRBJ2-6; no clear D gene. Trimming shortened V by 6 bases and J by 3 bases, and 15 bases separated the two germline ends. The germline gives CDR1 PRHDT, CDR2 FYEKMQ (reference sequence). There are 16 residues in the CDR3.

CDR3: CASGWRGSTDTQYF. The CDR3 nucleotides read TGCGCCAGCGGTTGGAGGGGCAGCACAGATACGCAGTATTTT. The chain combines TRBV5-1 with TRBJ2-3, with D perhaps matching TRBD2 (6 bases). This CDR3 has 14 residues. Trimming pared 7 bases from V and 0 bases from J, leaving 12 bases between. Germline CDR1 is SGHRS and CDR2 is YFSETQ.

The chain has TRBV5-4 and TRBJ2-3; D is possibly TRBD2 (5 bases). The CDR3 has 14 amino acids. The germline V and J ends were trimmed by 3 bases and 4 bases, with 12 bases remaining between them. Germline CDR1 SGHNT, CDR2 YYREEE (reference sequence). Written as DNA, the CDR3 is TGTGCCAGCAGCTCCCCGGGCGGGCCAGATACGCAGTATTTT. It translates to CASSSPGGPDTQYF.

The rearrangement uses TRBV12-2 and TRBJ1-5; the D segment call TRBD1 is taken from the table without a DNA check. TRBV12-2 is deemed a pseudogene. The length of the CDR3 is 21 residues. In DNA form, the CDR3 reads TGTGCAAGTCGCTTCGTCCGCGGTCCAGAACCGGGACAGGGGGTACACCAGCCCCAGCATTTT. It translates to CASRFVRGPEPGQGVHQPQHF.

This clone was seen only a few times. The CDR3 DNA reads TGTGCCAGCAGCCGGGGACTAGCGGTCGTCGGGAGGGAGACCCAGTACTTC. Its translation: CASSRGLAVVGRETQYF. V and J are TRBV13 and TRBJ2-5, with 11 positions matching TRBD2. Germline V gives CDR1 PRHDT, CDR2 FYEKMQ (reference sequence). V lost 5 bases, J lost 5 bases, and 13 bases stayed unmatched. This CDR3 is built from 17 residues.

The rearrangement joins TRBV9 to TRBJ1-1, with TRBD1 identical over 9 bases. Germline V lookup: CDR1 SGDLS, CDR2 YYNGEE. The junction had 0 bases not matched to a gene; V was cut back by 0 bases and J by 6 bases. There are 13 residues in the CDR3. CDR3: CASSVGDRAEAFF. CDR3 bases: TGTGCCAGCAGCGTAGGGGACAGGGCTGAAGCTTTCTTT.

V gene TRBV5-6 combines with J gene TRBJ2-1, with 10 bases matching TRBD1. The CDR3 covers 16 residues. CDR1 SGHDT and CDR2 YYEEEE come from the germline V gene. V gave up 3 bases and J gave up 2 bases; unmatched junction bases: 5. The CDR3 sequence: CASSWAGQGAYNEQFF. The CDR3 DNA is TGTGCCAGCAGCTGGGCCGGACAGGGGGCCTACAATGAGCAGTTCTTC.

The chain recombines TRBV10-3 with TRBJ2-3, with 10 bases matching TRBD2. Per the germline V gene, CDR1 is ENHRY and CDR2 is SYGVKD. V lost 0 bases, J lost 8 bases, and 11 bases stayed unmatched. There are 17 residues in the CDR3. CDR3 in amino acids: CAISESAASGSLATQYF. CDR3 DNA: TGTGCCATCAGTGAGTCCGCGGCTAGCGGGAGTCTAGCTACGCAGTATTTT.

The rearrangement uses TRBV9 and TRBJ2-3; 14 bases fit TRBD2. CDR1 SGDLS and CDR2 YYNGEE come from the germline V gene. The V segment lost 0 bases and the J segment 5 bases; nucleotides outside the gene matches: 8. The CDR3 length is 18 residues. CDR3 protein: CASSVVGSTSGREDTQYF. CDR3 DNA sequence: TGTGCCAGCAGCGTAGTAGGATCGACTAGCGGGAGGGAAGATACGCAGTATTTT.

The J gene is TRBJ2-1, the V gene TRBV14; 13 positions agree with TRBD2. The CDR3 loop spans 15 amino acids. The V gene end was trimmed by 4 bases and the J gene end by 4 bases; junction bases not matched to a gene: 1. CDR1 SGHDN and CDR2 FVKESK come from the germline V gene. CDR3 sequence: CASSRTSGRYNEQFF. The CDR3 DNA reads TGTGCCAGCAGCCGGACTAGCGGGAGATACAATGAGCAGTTCTTC.

This clone was observed once. V and J are TRBV30 and TRBJ2-7; 13 nucleotides agree with TRBD2. CDR3 size: 15 residues. Germline lookup yields CDR1 GTSNPN and CDR2 SVGIG (reference sequence). Trimming cost V 3 bases and J 9 bases; bases outside gene matches: 11. The CDR3 region is CAWSVRLAGGPGQYF. The CDR3 bases are TGTGCCTGGAGCGTCAGACTAGCGGGAGGCCCGGGGCAGTACTTC.

This rearrangement joins TRBV11-2 to TRBJ2-5, with 7 bases aligning to TRBD2. Trimming took 5 bases from V and 9 from J; bases not matched to a gene: 3. The CDR3 is 11 amino acids. Germline-derived CDR1 and CDR2 are SGHAT and FQNNGV. The CDR3 DNA reads as TGTGCCAGCAGCCTACGGGGGGCCCAGTACTTC. Translated: CASSLRGAQYF.

This chain links TRBV5-1 with TRBJ2-6; unclear D gene. Trimming removed 4 bases at V and 0 bases at J, with 8 bases between. The CDR3 loop spans 15 amino acids. Looked up from germline, CDR1 is SGHRS and CDR2 is YFSETQ. The CDR3 protein is CASSPTLSGANVLTF. Here the CDR3 DNA reads TGCGCCAGCAGCCCTACTCTCTCTGGGGCCAACGTCCTGACTTTC. Looking up the rest from reference TRBV5-1 and TRBJ2-6 gives the full variable domain: KAGVTQTPRYLIKTRGQQVTLSCSPISGHRSVSWYQQTPGQGLQFLFEYFSETQRNKGNFPGRFSGRQFSNSRSEMNVSTLELGDSALYLCASSPTLSGANVLTFGAGSRLTVL.

In this sample, this clone turned up many times. The J gene is TRBJ1-2, the V gene TRBV25-1; D remains ambiguous. From germline, CDR1 is MGHDK and CDR2 SYGVNS. V lost 8 bases and J lost 4, with 14 bases in between. The CDR3 loop spans 13 amino acids. The CDR3 spells CASAPPGFYGYTF. DNA for the CDR3: TGTGCCAGCGCCCCCCCGGGATTCTATGGCTACACCTTC.

The chain links TRBV5-6 to TRBJ1-1; 8 bases are a match to TRBD1. Germline V lookup: CDR1 SGHDT, CDR2 YYEEEE. The CDR3 sequence is 17 residues long. V was clipped by 4 bases and J by 4 bases; unmatched bases: 15. The CDR3 spells CASSQPGRGLSGTEAFF. In DNA, the CDR3 is TGTGCCAGCAGCCAGCCGGGCAGGGGGCTATCGGGCACTGAAGCTTTCTTT.

The V gene is TRBV27, the J gene TRBJ2-1, with D unclear. Germline CDR1 MNHEY, CDR2 SMNVEV (reference sequence). The ends were cut back, 5 bases at V and 4 bases at J, with 9 bases in the middle. This CDR3 region has 13 residues. CDR3 DNA sequence: TGTGCCAGCAGTAACGCCGGGTACAATGAGCAGTTCTTC. Translated, it gives CASSNAGYNEQFF.

CDR3 protein: CASSLGGRGQSYF. The CDR3 DNA follows: TGTGCCAGCAGCCTCGGGGGGAGAGGCCAGTCCTACTTC. The rearrangement joins TRBV7-9 to TRBJ2-5; TRBD2 matches at 7 bases. The germline CDR1 and CDR2 sequences are SEHNR and FQNEAQ (reference sequence). With V trimmed by 5 bases and J by 14 bases, 14 bases remained unmatched. This CDR3 contains 13 residues.

The chain couples TRBV10-2 to TRBJ2-7; 9 bases align to TRBD2. This CDR3 contains 16 residues. The V and J ends lost 9 bases and 4 bases, in that order; junction bases with no gene match: 16. CDR1 is WSHSY, CDR2 SAAADI, per germline. The chain's CDR3 is CARFEGFGTSLYEQYF. The CDR3 nucleotides are TGCGCCAGGTTCGAGGGATTCGGGACTAGCCTATACGAGCAGTACTTC.

The V gene is TRBV6-1, the J gene TRBJ2-1, with 11 bases fitting TRBD1. This CDR3 spans 15 amino acids. In germline, CDR1 is MNHNS, CDR2 SASEGT. Trimming cost V 5 bases and J 2 bases; bases outside gene matches: 2. Here the CDR3 reads CASSWDRGAYNEQFF. In DNA, the CDR3 is TGTGCCAGCAGTTGGGACAGGGGGGCCTACAATGAGCAGTTCTTC.

The V and J genes are TRBV4-2 and TRBJ1-3, with 9 positions matching TRBD1. Trimming removed 0 bases from V and 7 bases from J; junction bases left unmatched: 4. This CDR3 spans 15 amino acids. Germline CDR1 and CDR2: LGHNA and YNFKEQ. The CDR3 region has the DNA TGTGCCAGCAGCCAAGAGAACAGGGGGCGGAACACCATATATTTT. Protein sequence: CASSQENRGRNTIYF.

This chain connects TRBV29-1 to TRBJ2-7; weak D call: TRBD1 (6 bases). The CDR3 covers 11 residues. Germline V CDR1 and CDR2: SQVTM, ANQGSEA. V lost 3 bases and J lost 4, with 7 bases in between. The CDR3 DNA is TGCAGCGTTGACAGGGGTTACGAGCAGTACTTC. Amino acids: CSVDRGYEQYF.

The V gene is TRBV28, the J gene TRBJ1-1; tentative D call: TRBD1 (5 bases). The germline gives CDR1 MDHEN, CDR2 SYDVKM. The germline V and J ends were trimmed by 5 bases and 5 bases, with 18 bases remaining between them. The CDR3 contains 15 residues. As DNA, the CDR3 is TGTGCCAGCAGTCCCCCCCTTGTTAGGGGAACTGAAGCTTTCTTT. As protein: CASSPPLVRGTEAFF.

The chain employs TRBV19 and TRBJ2-7; possibly TRBD2 for D (6 bases). This CDR3 has 14 amino acids. The V gene lost 7 bases and the J gene lost 0 bases, with 13 bases spanning the gap. Germline V gene sequence: CDR1 LNHDA, CDR2 SQIVND (reference sequence). The CDR3 region is CASKRIGSSYEQYF. CDR3 in DNA: TGTGCCAGTAAGAGGATCGGGAGCTCCTACGAGCAGTACTTC.

The J gene is TRBJ2-1, the V gene TRBV4-1; D unresolved. The CDR3 length is 13 residues. V dropped 4 bases and J dropped 8 bases, with 12 bases sitting between them. Germline V gene lookup returns CDR1 MGHRA and CDR2 YSYEKL. The CDR3 spells CASSPKAPDEQFF. The CDR3, as DNA: TGCGCCAGCAGCCCTAAAGCCCCGGATGAGCAGTTCTTC.

V gene TRBV6-5 combines with J gene TRBJ2-1; the D gene is possibly TRBD1 (5 bases). This CDR3 is 16 amino acids long. Germline CDR1 and CDR2: MNHEY and SVGAGI. V lost 0 bases and J 9 bases, leaving 18 bases between the germline ends. In DNA form, the CDR3 reads TGTGCCAGCAGTTACTCTTCAGGGCAGTTTTCAAGTGAGCAGTTCTTC. This sequence encodes CASSYSSGQFSSEQFF.

This clone was recorded a few times. The rearrangement joins TRBV30 to TRBJ2-1; D may be TRBD1 (5 bases). V was pared by 2 bases and J by 4 bases, with 15 bases between. The CDR3 runs 15 residues. Germline CDR1 and CDR2: GTSNPN and SVGIG (reference sequence). CDR3 in DNA: TGTGCCTGGAGTCAGCTTGGGGCGGAATACAATGAGCAGTTCTTC. Translation: CAWSQLGAEYNEQFF.

This clone was recorded only once. The genes are TRBV7-3 and TRBJ2-7, with 8 bases lining up with TRBD1. V trimming: 2 bases; J trimming: 4 bases; junction bases outside the gene matches: 10. This CDR3 is 16 amino acids long. In germline, CDR1 is SGHTA, CDR2 FQGTGA. The CDR3 loop is CASSLESGQGSYEQYF. The CDR3 DNA is TGTGCCAGCAGCTTAGAGTCTGGACAGGGTTCGTACGAGCAGTACTTC.

The rearrangement links TRBV7-8 to TRBJ2-7, with 8 bases matching TRBD2. The germline V gene encodes CDR1 SGHVS and CDR2 FQNEAQ. CDR3 length equals 14 residues. The V gene end was trimmed by 5 bases and the J gene end by 3 bases; junction bases not matched to a gene: 6. The CDR3 nucleotides read TGTGCCAGCAGCCTTAGCGGGACCTTCTACGAGCAGTACTTC. Its protein is CASSLSGTFYEQYF.

Note on this clone: One end of the junction fails to match germline, which may point to a read error. The chain links TRBV9 to TRBJ2-1; no clear D gene. Looked up from germline, CDR1 is SGDLS and CDR2 is YYNGEE. The CDR3 contains 15 residues. The DNA for the CDR3 is TGTGCCAGCAGCGTAGGACTCAACACTTACAATGGGCAGTTCTTC. This codes for CASSVGLNTYNGQFF.